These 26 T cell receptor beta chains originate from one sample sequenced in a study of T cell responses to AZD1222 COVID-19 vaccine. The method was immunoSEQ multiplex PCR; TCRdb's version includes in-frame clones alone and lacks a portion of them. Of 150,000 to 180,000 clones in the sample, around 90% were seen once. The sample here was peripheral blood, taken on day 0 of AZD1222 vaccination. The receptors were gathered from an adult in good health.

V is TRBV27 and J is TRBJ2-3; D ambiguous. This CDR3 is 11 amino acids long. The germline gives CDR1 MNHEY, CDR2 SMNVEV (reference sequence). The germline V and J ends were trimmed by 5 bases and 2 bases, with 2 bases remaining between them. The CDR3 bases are TGTGCCAGCAGTAACACAGATACGCAGTATTTT. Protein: CASSNTDTQYF.

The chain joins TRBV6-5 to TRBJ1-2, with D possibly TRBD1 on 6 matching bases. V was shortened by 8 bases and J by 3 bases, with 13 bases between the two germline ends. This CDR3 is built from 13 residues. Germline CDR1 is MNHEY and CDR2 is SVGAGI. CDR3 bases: TGTGCCAGCGTACAACAGGGATACTATGGCTACACCTTC. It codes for CASVQQGYYGYTF.

CDR3 region: CSASDSGTGDVREAFF. The CDR3 nucleotides read TGCAGTGCTAGTGATTCCGGGACAGGGGACGTTCGTGAGGCTTTCTTT. This rearrangement joins TRBV20-1 to TRBJ1-1, with 10 bases identical to TRBD1. Germline CDR1 DFQATT, CDR2 SNEGSKA (reference sequence). This CDR3 has 16 residues. V dropped 3 bases and J dropped 11; count of bases not matched to a gene: 18.

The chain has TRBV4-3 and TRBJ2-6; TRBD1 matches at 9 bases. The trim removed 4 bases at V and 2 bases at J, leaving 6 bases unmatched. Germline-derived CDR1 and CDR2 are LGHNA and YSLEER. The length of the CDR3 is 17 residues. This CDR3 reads CASSPGQGGPGANVLTF. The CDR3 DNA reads TGCGCCAGCAGCCCGGGACAGGGCGGGCCTGGGGCCAACGTCCTGACTTTC.

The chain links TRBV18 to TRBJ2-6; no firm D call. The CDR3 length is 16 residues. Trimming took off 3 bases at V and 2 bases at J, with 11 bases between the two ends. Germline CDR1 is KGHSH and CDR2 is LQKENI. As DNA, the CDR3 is TGTGCCAGCTCACCGCCTGCCTTGACTGGGGCCAACGTCCTGACTTTC. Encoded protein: CASSPPALTGANVLTF.

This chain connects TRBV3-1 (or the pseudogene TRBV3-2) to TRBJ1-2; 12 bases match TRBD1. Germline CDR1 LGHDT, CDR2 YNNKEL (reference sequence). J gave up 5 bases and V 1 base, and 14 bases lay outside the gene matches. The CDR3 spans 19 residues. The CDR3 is CASSQGGGQGASFTYGYTF. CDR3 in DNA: TGTGCCAGCAGCCAAGGTGGGGGACAGGGGGCTTCATTTACGTATGGCTACACCTTC.

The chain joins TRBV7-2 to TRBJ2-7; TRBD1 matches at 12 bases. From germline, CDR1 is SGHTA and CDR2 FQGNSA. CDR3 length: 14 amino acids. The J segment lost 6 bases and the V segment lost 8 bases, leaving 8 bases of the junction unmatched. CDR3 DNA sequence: TGTGCCAGCGGGCCGGGACAGGGGGCGATCGAGCAGTACTTC. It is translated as CASGPGQGAIEQYF.

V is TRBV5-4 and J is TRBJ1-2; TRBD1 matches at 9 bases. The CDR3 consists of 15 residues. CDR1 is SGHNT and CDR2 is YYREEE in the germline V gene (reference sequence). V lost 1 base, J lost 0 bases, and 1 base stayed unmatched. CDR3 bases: TGTGCCAGCAGCTTGAGGGACAGGGCTAACTATGGCTACACCTTC. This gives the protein CASSLRDRANYGYTF.

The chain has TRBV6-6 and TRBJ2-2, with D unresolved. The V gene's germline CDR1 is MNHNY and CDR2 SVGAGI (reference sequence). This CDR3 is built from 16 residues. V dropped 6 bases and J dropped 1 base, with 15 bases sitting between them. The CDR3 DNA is TGTGCCAGCAGCAGACGACGGGTTTTGAACACCGGGGAGCTGTTTTTT. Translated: CASSRRRVLNTGELFF.

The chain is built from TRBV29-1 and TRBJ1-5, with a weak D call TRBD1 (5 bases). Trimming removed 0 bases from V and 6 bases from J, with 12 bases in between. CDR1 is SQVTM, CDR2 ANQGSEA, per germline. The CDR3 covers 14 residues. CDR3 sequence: CSVEEGELGQPQHF. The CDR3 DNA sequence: TGCAGCGTTGAAGAGGGGGAGTTGGGTCAGCCCCAGCATTTT.

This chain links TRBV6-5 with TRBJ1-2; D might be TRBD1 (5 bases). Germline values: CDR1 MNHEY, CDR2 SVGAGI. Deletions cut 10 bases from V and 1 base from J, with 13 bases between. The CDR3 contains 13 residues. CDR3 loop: CATQRDGNYGYTF. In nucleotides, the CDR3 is TGTGCCACGCAACGGGACGGTAACTATGGCTACACCTTC.

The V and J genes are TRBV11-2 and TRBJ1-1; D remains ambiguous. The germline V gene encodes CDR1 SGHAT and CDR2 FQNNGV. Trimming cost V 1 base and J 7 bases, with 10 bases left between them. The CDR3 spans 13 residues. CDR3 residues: CASSLAATNEAFF. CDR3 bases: TGTGCCAGCAGCTTAGCGGCTACCAATGAAGCTTTCTTT.

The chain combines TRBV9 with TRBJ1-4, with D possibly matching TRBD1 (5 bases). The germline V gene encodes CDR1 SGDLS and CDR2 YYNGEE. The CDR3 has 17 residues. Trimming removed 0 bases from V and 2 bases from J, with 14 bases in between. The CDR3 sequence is CASSVGFAGGTNEKLFF. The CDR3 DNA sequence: TGTGCCAGCAGCGTAGGCTTTGCTGGGGGGACTAATGAAAAACTGTTTTTT.

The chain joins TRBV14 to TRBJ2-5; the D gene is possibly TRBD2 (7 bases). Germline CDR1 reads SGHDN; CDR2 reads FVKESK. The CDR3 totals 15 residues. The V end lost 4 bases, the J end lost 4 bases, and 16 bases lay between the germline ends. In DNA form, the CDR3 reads TGTGCCAGCAGCCGGGGGGGCTCCTGGGGAGAGACCCAGTACTTC. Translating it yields CASSRGGSWGETQYF.

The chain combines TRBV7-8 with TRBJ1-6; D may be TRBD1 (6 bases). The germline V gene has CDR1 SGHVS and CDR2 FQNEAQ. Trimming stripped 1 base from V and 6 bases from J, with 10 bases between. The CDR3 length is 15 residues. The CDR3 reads CASSLDVQGNSPLHF. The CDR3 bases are TGTGCCAGCAGCTTAGACGTACAGGGTAATTCACCCCTCCACTTT.

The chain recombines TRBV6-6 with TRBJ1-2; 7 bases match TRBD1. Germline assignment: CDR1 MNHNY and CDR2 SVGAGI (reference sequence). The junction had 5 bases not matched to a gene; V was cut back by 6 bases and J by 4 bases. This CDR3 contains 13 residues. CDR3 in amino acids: CASSTQGIYGYTF. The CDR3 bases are TGTGCCAGCAGCACACAGGGGATCTATGGCTACACCTTC.

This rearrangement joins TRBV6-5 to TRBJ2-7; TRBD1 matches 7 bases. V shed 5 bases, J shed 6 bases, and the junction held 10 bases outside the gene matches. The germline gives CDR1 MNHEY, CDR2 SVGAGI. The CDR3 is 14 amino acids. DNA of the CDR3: TGTGCCAGCAGTAGGACAGGTAACTCACGCGAGCAGTACTTC. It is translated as CASSRTGNSREQYF.

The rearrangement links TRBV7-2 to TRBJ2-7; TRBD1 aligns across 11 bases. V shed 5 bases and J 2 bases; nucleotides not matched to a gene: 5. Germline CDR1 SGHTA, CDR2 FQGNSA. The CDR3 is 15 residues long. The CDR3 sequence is CASSPRTGGAYEQYF. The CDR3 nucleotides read TGTGCCAGCAGCCCGCGGACAGGGGGCGCCTACGAGCAGTACTTC.

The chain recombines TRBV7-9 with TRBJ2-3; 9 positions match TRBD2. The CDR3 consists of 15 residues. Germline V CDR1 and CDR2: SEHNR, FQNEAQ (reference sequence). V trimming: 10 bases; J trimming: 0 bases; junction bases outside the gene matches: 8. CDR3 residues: CATSGGRSSTDTQYF. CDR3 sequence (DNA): TGTGCCACGAGCGGGGGGCGATCTAGCACAGATACGCAGTATTTT. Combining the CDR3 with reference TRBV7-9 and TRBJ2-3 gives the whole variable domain DTGVSQNPRHKITKRGQNVTFRCDPISEHNRLYWYRQTLGQGPEFLTYFQNEAQLEKSRLLSDRFSAERPKGSFSTLEIQRTEQGDSAMYLCATSGGRSSTDTQYFGPGTRLTVL.

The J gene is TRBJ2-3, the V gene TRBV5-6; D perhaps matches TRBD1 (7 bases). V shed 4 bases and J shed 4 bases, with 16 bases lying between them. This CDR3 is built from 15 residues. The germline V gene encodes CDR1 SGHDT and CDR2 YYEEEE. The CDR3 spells CASSAGGQGADTQYF. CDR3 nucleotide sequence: TGTGCCAGCAGCGCCGGGGGCCAGGGGGCAGATACGCAGTATTTT.

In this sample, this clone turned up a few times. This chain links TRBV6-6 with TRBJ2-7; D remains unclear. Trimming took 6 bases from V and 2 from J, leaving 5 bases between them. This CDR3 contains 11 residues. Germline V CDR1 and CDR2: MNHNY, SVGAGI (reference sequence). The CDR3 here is CASSATYEQYF. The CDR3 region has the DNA TGTGCCAGCAGCGCTACCTACGAGCAGTACTTC.

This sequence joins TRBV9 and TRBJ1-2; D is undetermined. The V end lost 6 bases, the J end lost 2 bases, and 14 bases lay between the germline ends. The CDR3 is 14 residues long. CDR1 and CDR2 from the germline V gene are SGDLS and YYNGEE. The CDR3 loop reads CASTPTTVNYGYTF. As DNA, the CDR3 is TGTGCCAGCACCCCGACAACAGTCAACTATGGCTACACCTTC.

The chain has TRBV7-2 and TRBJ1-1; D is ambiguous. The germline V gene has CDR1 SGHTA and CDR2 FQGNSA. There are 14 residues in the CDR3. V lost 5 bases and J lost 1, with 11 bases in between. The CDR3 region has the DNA TGTGCCAGCAGCCCCTGGACGGGGAACACTGAAGCTTTCTTT. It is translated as CASSPWTGNTEAFF. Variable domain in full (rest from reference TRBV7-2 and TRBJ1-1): GAGVSQSPSNKVTEKGKDVELRCDPISGHTALYWYRQSLGQGLEFLIYFQGNSAPDKSGLPSDRFSAERTGGSVSTLTIQRTQQEDSAVYLCASSPWTGNTEAFFGQGTRLTVV.

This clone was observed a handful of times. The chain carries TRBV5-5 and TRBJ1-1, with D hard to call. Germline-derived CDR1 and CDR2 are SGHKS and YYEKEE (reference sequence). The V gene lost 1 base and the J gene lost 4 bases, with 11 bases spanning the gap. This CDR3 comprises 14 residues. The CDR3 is CASSLSAGGTEAFF. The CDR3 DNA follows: TGTGCCAGCAGCTTGTCCGCAGGAGGCACTGAAGCTTTCTTT.

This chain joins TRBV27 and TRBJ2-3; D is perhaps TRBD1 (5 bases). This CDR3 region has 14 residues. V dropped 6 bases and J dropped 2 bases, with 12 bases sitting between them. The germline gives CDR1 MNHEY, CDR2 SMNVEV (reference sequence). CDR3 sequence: CASRPTVFTDTQYF. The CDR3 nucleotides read TGTGCCAGCAGACCGACAGTTTTCACAGATACGCAGTATTTT.

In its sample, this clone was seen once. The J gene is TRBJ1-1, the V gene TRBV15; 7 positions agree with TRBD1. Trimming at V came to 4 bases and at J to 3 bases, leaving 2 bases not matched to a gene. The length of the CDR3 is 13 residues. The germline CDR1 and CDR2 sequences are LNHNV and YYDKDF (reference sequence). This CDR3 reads CATSTDRDTEAFF. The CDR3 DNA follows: TGTGCCACCAGCACCGACAGGGACACTGAAGCTTTCTTT.